A selection of T cell receptor beta chains follows, all from one sample in a study of T cells after yellow fever vaccination. A single record per CDR3 protein comes from TCRdb applying MiXCR to the 5' RACE reads. The sample holds about 74,000 distinct CDR3 sequences; approximately 7% are singletons and the top ten take about 33%. The sequenced sample was CD8+ T cells sorted from PBMCs, obtained 4 to 5 days after the first yellow fever vaccination. Receptors originate from a man aged 18 to 29 who received the YFV17D yellow fever vaccine. Both conserved end residues are part of each CDR3. Each record gives: D gene, V gene, J gene, clone size, CDR3 DNA, CDR3 protein. D genes are given only for firm matches. The size field is filled for only some rows; it gives once, few, many or a size class.

.	TRBV19	TRBJ1-6	few	TGTGCCAGTGCAGGGGTGGATTCACCCCTCCACTTT	CASAGVDSPLHF
.	TRBV12-3/TRBV12-4	TRBJ2-3	many	TGTGCCAGCAGTTTGTGGGGGGGGCTCACAGATACGCAGTATTTT	CASSLWGGLTDTQYF
TRBD1	TRBV19	TRBJ2-5	.	TGTGCCAGTACTCCCGGACAGGGGGATAAGGAGACCCAGTACTTC	CASTPGQGDKETQYF
.	TRBV6-2/TRBV6-3	TRBJ2-7	few	TGTGCCAGCAGTTATGGAACCTACGAGCAGTACTTC	CASSYGTYEQYF
.	TRBV19	TRBJ1-1	.	TGTGCCAGTAGGCCAATGGAGGGGAGGACTGAAGCTTTCTTT	CASRPMEGRTEAFF
.	TRBV7-9	TRBJ1-2	.	TGTGCCAGCAGCCCTTGGTCAGGGGAAGGCTATGGCTACACCTTC	CASSPWSGEGYGYTF
.	TRBV2	TRBJ2-3	few	TGTGCCAGCAGTGCCTTCTTTTTGTTGAGCACAGATACGCAGTATTTT	CASSAFFLLSTDTQYF
TRBD1	TRBV6-2/TRBV6-3	TRBJ2-2	many	TGTGCCAGCAGCTCTGGACAGGGTCAGACCGGGGAGCTGTTTTTT	CASSSGQGQTGELFF
.	TRBV9	TRBJ2-5	few	TGTGCCAGCAGCCCCTCGTTCCGATCCCAAGAGACCCAGTACTTC	CASSPSFRSQETQYF
.	TRBV27	TRBJ2-7	.	TGTGCCAGCAGTTTGGCGGGGGCCCTATTCCACTACGAGCAGTACTTC	CASSLAGALFHYEQYF
.	TRBV10-2	TRBJ1-1	few	TGCGCCAGCAGTGACTCGGGGGCCTCGACTTTTGAAGCTTTCTTT	CASSDSGASTFEAFF
.	TRBV4-2	TRBJ1-4	.	TGTGCCAGCAGCCAAGATCACCCAACTAATGAAAAACTGTTTTTT	CASSQDHPTNEKLFF
TRBD2	TRBV4-3	TRBJ2-1	many	TGCGCCAGCAGCCCGCACATAGCGGGGGGGCTTGGCAATGAGCAGTTCTTC	CASSPHIAGGLGNEQFF
.	TRBV6-6	TRBJ1-1	many	TGTGCCAGCAGTTACGGGACTGCTCGGGGCACTGAAGCTTTCTTT	CASSYGTARGTEAFF
.	TRBV9	TRBJ2-5	.	TGTGCCAGCAGCCCCAGTGGTGGTTTCAAGACCCAGTACTTC	CASSPSGGFKTQYF
TRBD1	TRBV7-3	TRBJ2-1	.	TGTGCCAGCAGCAAAGGGACAGGGGCCCGGGAGCAGTTCTTC	CASSKGTGAREQFF
TRBD2	TRBV5-5	TRBJ2-3	many	TGTGCCAGCAGCTCCGGACTAGCGACTCGCACAGATACGCAGTATTTT	CASSSGLATRTDTQYF
.	TRBV7-9	TRBJ2-7	few	TGTGCCAGCAGCTTAGGGACCACCTACGAGCAGTACTTC	CASSLGTTYEQYF
.	TRBV28	TRBJ1-5	many	TGTGCCAGCAGTTTCCGGGGGAAAGATAGCAATCAGCCCCAGCATTTT	CASSFRGKDSNQPQHF
.	TRBV7-8	TRBJ2-7	.	TGTGCCAGCAGCCCCTGGGCCTTCTCCTACGAGCAGTACTTC	CASSPWAFSYEQYF
TRBD1	TRBV4-1	TRBJ2-3	many	TGCGCCAGCAGCCAGATGGACAGGAACACAGATACGCAGTATTTT	CASSQMDRNTDTQYF
.	TRBV7-2	TRBJ2-3	few	TGTGCCAGCAGCTTCTTGCGGGGCACAGATACGCAGTATTTT	CASSFLRGTDTQYF
.	TRBV5-4	TRBJ2-2	.	TGTGCCAGCAGCTTGGCCTTAGGGAACGGGGAGCTGTTTTTT	CASSLALGNGELFF
TRBD1	TRBV7-9	TRBJ2-1	many	TGTGCCAGCAGCTTAGGCCGGACAGGTCCCCACAATGAGCAGTTCTTC	CASSLGRTGPHNEQFF
.	TRBV20-1	TRBJ2-1	many	TGCAGTGCCCACGAATACTTGGGAACCTACAATGAGCAGTTCTTC	CSAHEYLGTYNEQFF
.	TRBV20-1	TRBJ2-7	.	TGCAGTGCTAGAGTCCCCTCCTACGAGCAGTACTTC	CSARVPSYEQYF
.	TRBV15	TRBJ1-6	.	TGTGCCACCAGCGTAAGACTCTCTACACCCCTCCACTTT	CATSVRLSTPLHF
.	TRBV4-3	TRBJ2-3	.	TGCGCCAGCAGCCAAGAAGGGGGGGCCGGGGATACGCAGTATTTT	CASSQEGGAGDTQYF
.	TRBV13	TRBJ2-5	.	TGTGCCAGCAGCTCGCCCGTAAAAGAGACCCAGTACTTC	CASSSPVKETQYF
TRBD1	TRBV27	TRBJ2-1	.	TGTGCCAGCAGTTTATCCGGACAGGGGGCCGGTAATGAGCAGTTCTTC	CASSLSGQGAGNEQFF
.	TRBV5-4	TRBJ2-2	.	TGTCACAGCAGCTTGTGGGGGAACACCGGGGAGCTGTTTTTT	CHSSLWGNTGELFF
.	TRBV7-9	TRBJ1-1	.	TGTGCCAGCAGCAGGGCTGAAGCTTTCTTT	CASSRAEAFF
.	TRBV29-1	TRBJ2-2	many	TGCAGCGTTTTTTGGAACACCGGGGAGCTGTTTTTT	CSVFWNTGELFF
.	TRBV7-2	TRBJ1-2	many	TGTGCCAGCAGCCCCCGGACAGTGCGCTATGGCTACACCTTC	CASSPRTVRYGYTF
.	TRBV7-6	TRBJ2-7	many	TGTGCCAGCAGCTTAGGTGGGGGACTCGACGAGCAGTACTTC	CASSLGGGLDEQYF
.	TRBV7-3	TRBJ2-1	.	TGTGCCAGCAGCTTACAGCCCGTAGCGTTCAATGAGCAGTTCTTC	CASSLQPVAFNEQFF
TRBD1	TRBV6-5	TRBJ2-7	many	TGTGCCAGCAGCAGTTTTCTCCCGGGACAGGGAACCTACGAGCAGTACTTC	CASSSFLPGQGTYEQYF
.	TRBV11-1	TRBJ1-3	.	TGTGCCAGCAGCTGGACTTCGGTCGGAAACACCATATATTTT	CASSWTSVGNTIYF
.	TRBV6-5	TRBJ2-1	many	TGTGCCAGCAGTTACAGGGTAGCCTACAATGAGCAGTTCTTC	CASSYRVAYNEQFF
.	TRBV10-1	TRBJ2-1	many	TGCGCCAGCAGAGGAGCGGGCGAGCAGTTCTTC	CASRGAGEQFF
.	TRBV5-6	TRBJ2-7	many	TGTGCCAGCAGCTTGTTTGGATGGAGCGAGCAGTACTTC	CASSLFGWSEQYF
.	TRBV4-2	TRBJ2-7	.	TGTGCCAGCGGCCCCGGGCCCAATGCTTTAGTCTCCTACGAGCAGTACTTC	CASGPGPNALVSYEQYF
.	TRBV11-2	TRBJ2-1	.	TGTGCCAGCAGCGTCCCCGGGGGTAATGAGCAGTTCTTC	CASSVPGGNEQFF
.	TRBV7-9	TRBJ2-3	.	TGTGCCAGCAGCTCGTCAGTCCTCCCATTGGGTACAGATACGCAGTATTTT	CASSSSVLPLGTDTQYF
TRBD2	TRBV7-6	TRBJ2-1	many	TGTGCCAGCAGCACCGGACTAGCGTCCCAGGGTGAGCAGTTCTTC	CASSTGLASQGEQFF
.	TRBV4-3	TRBJ2-2	few	TGCGCCAGCAGCCAAGATCGTGGGGGTAGCACCGGGGAGCTGTTTTTT	CASSQDRGGSTGELFF
.	TRBV4-1	TRBJ1-5	.	TGCGCCAGCAGCCAAGAAGCGGGGGTTAACAATCAGCCCCAGCATTTT	CASSQEAGVNNQPQHF
.	TRBV4-3	TRBJ2-7	many	TGCGCCAGCAGCCAAGGAGCAGGTTCCTACGAGCAGTACTTC	CASSQGAGSYEQYF
TRBD2	TRBV2	TRBJ2-1	.	TGTGCCAGCAGCACAACCAGCGGGGGGACAGCGTACAATCAGCAGTTCTTC	CASSTTSGGTAYNQQFF
.	TRBV4-3	TRBJ2-1	.	TGCGCCAGCAGCCAAGAGGGTGAAACCTACAATGAGCAGTTCTTC	CASSQEGETYNEQFF